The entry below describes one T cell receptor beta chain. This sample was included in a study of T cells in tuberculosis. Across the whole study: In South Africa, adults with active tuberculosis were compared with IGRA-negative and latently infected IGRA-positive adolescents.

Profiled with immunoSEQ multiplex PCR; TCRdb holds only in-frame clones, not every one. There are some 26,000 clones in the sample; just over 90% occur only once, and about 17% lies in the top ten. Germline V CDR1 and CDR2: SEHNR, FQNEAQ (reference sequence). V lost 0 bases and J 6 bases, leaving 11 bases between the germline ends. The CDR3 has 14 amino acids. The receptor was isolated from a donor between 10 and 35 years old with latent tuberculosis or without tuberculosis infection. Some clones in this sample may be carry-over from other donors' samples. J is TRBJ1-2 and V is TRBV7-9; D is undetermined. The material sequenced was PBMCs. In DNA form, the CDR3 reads TGTGCCAGCAGCTTAGCGGGCCGAGTCCATGGCTACACCTTC. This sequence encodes CASSLAGRVHGYTF.